What follows are 16 T cell receptor beta chains derived from one specimen sequenced in a study of blood T cell repertoires in COVID-19. TCRdb's table, derived via immunoSEQ multiplex PCR, lists solely in-frame clones and lacks some. The repertoire holds about 160,000 clones, with about 90% as singletons. The specimen was PBMCs or T cells enriched from blood (not recorded which). The receptors were gathered from a woman aged 40 to 50 who had been exposed to COVID-19.

This rearrangement joins TRBV7-6 to TRBJ1-4; 7 nucleotides agree with TRBD1. Germline V CDR1 and CDR2: SGHVS, FNYEAQ. Trimming at V came to 5 bases and at J to 6 bases, leaving 9 bases not matched to a gene. The length of the CDR3 is 15 residues. CDR3: CASSAQGQRYEKLFF. The CDR3 DNA sequence: TGTGCCAGCAGCGCACAGGGGCAGCGGTATGAAAAACTGTTTTTT.

The chain joins TRBV5-5 to TRBJ1-6, with a tentative D call TRBD1 (5 bases). V was trimmed by 2 bases and J by 10 bases, leaving 10 bases between them. The germline V gene encodes CDR1 SGHKS and CDR2 YYEKEE (reference sequence). This CDR3 spans 13 amino acids. The DNA of the CDR3 is TGTGCCAGCAGCTTCACGGGGGAGTCACCCCTCCACTTT. It codes for CASSFTGESPLHF.

The gene calls are TRBV9 and TRBJ1-4; D gene ambiguous. The CDR3 length is 16 residues. Trimming cost V 3 bases and J 3 bases, with 15 bases left between them. Germline-derived CDR1 and CDR2 are SGDLS and YYNGEE. The CDR3 reads CASSEHEDSPNEKLFF. CDR3 nucleotides: TGTGCCAGCAGCGAACATGAGGACTCGCCTAATGAAAAACTGTTTTTT.

The rearrangement joins TRBV27 to TRBJ2-3; TRBD2 matches 13 bases. From germline, CDR1 is MNHEY and CDR2 SMNVEV (reference sequence). There are 17 residues in the CDR3. V gave up 8 bases and J gave up 2 bases; unmatched junction bases: 10. The CDR3 protein is CASASWGLAGNTDTQYF. The CDR3 DNA is TGTGCCAGCGCTTCCTGGGGACTAGCGGGGAACACAGATACGCAGTATTTT.

The chain links TRBV27 to TRBJ1-6, with unresolved D. Trimming left V 2 bases short and J 6 bases short, with 11 bases between. CDR1 and CDR2 (germline): MNHEY, SMNVEV (reference sequence). The CDR3 extends over 15 amino acids. The DNA of the CDR3 is TGTGCCAGCAGTTTAGAGAGGGCTGGTAATTCACCCCTCCACTTT. It specifies CASSLERAGNSPLHF.

The V and J genes are TRBV9 and TRBJ1-2, with a weak D call TRBD1 (5 bases). The CDR3 totals 13 residues. V was cut by 3 bases and J by 8 bases, with 14 bases left in between. The V gene's germline CDR1 is SGDLS and CDR2 YYNGEE. This CDR3 is CASSGVGAGGYTF. The CDR3 bases are TGTGCCAGCAGCGGAGTAGGGGCGGGGGGCTACACCTTC.

The chain uses TRBV5-1 and TRBJ2-5, with D possibly TRBD2 on 6 matching bases. CDR1 is SGHRS, CDR2 YFSETQ, per germline. Trimming took 4 bases from V and 5 from J, leaving 21 bases between them. CDR3 size: 16 residues. The CDR3 region is CASSTTTAGTWETQYF. Written as DNA, the CDR3 is TGCGCCAGCAGCACCACCACGGCGGGGACCTGGGAGACCCAGTACTTC.

The gene calls are TRBV4-1 and TRBJ1-4, with unresolved D. Germline values: CDR1 MGHRA, CDR2 YSYEKL. The CDR3 covers 15 residues. The V and J ends lost 0 bases and 7 bases respectively, with 12 bases between them. CDR3 DNA sequence: TGCGCCAGCAGCCAAGAAGGTCGGAGAGCTGAAAAACTGTTTTTT. Residues: CASSQEGRRAEKLFF.

This clone was found a few times. This rearrangement joins TRBV5-5 to TRBJ1-4; D is unclear. V dropped 4 bases and J dropped 8 bases, with 18 bases sitting between them. The germline V gene has CDR1 SGHKS and CDR2 YYEKEE (reference sequence). The CDR3 is made up of 15 amino acids. As DNA, the CDR3 is TGTGCCAGCAGCACCTGGGCCGCGGGCGGGGAAAAACTGTTTTTT. Its protein product is CASSTWAAGGEKLFF.

The chain has TRBV19 and TRBJ1-5; weak D call: TRBD1 (5 bases). The CDR3 loop spans 14 amino acids. Germline-derived CDR1 and CDR2 are LNHDA and SQIVND (reference sequence). V dropped 1 base and J dropped 3 bases, with 7 bases sitting between them. CDR3 DNA sequence: TGTGCCAGTAGTATAGGACAGAACAATCAGCCCCAGCATTTT. Amino acid sequence: CASSIGQNNQPQHF.

The chain couples TRBV11-3 to TRBJ2-7, with D maybe TRBD2 (5 bases). Germline CDR1 and CDR2: SGHNT and YENEEA. The CDR3 spans 15 residues. Trimming took off 2 bases at V and 2 bases at J, with 13 bases between the two ends. CDR3 nucleotides: TGTGCCAGCAGCTTATTCTTCGGGGATCCCTACGAGCAGTACTTC. Amino acids: CASSLFFGDPYEQYF.

The CDR3 region is CASRQPSSYEQYF. The DNA of the CDR3 is TGTGCCAGCAGACAGCCGAGCTCCTACGAGCAGTACTTC. V usage is TRBV6-5 and J usage is TRBJ2-7; D not certain. Per germline, CDR1 MNHEY and CDR2 SVGAGI. The length of the CDR3 is 13 residues. Trimming took off 6 bases at V and 0 bases at J, with 9 bases between the two ends.

The chain couples TRBV5-6 to TRBJ2-4; 7 bases line up with TRBD2. The CDR3 totals 13 residues. Per germline, CDR1 SGHDT and CDR2 YYEEEE. The V segment lost 3 bases and the J segment 5 bases; nucleotides outside the gene matches: 2. DNA for the CDR3: TGTGCCAGCAGCTGGGCGGGAGAAAACATTCAGTACTTC. Encoded protein: CASSWAGENIQYF.

This clone is a singleton in its sample. The chain links TRBV6-4 to TRBJ2-1; 13 bases agree with TRBD2. After removal of 5 bases from V and 10 bases from J, the junction contained 8 bases not matched to a gene. The CDR3 sequence is 15 residues long. The germline V gene encodes CDR1 MRHNA and CDR2 SNTAGT. CDR3 sequence (DNA): TGTGCCAGCAGTCCAACTAGCGGGAGGGCCGAAGAGCAGTTCTTC. Translated, it gives CASSPTSGRAEEQFF.

This clone showed up just once. This chain connects TRBV29-1 to TRBJ1-4, with D perhaps TRBD1 (5 bases). The V gene's germline CDR1 is SQVTM and CDR2 ANQGSEA. Trimming removed 7 bases from V and 8 bases from J, with 11 bases in between. CDR3 length: 11 residues. The CDR3 nucleotides are TGCAGCGCTGGAGGGGAGGAAAAACTGTTTTTT. This gives the protein CSAGGEEKLFF.

V is TRBV18 and J is TRBJ2-3; D not resolved. Trimming cost V 3 bases and J 1 base, with 5 bases left between them. The CDR3 covers 13 residues. Germline CDR1 and CDR2: KGHSH and LQKENI. The CDR3 nucleotides read TGTGCCAGCTCACCCCAGGGCACAGATACGCAGTATTTT. Its protein product is CASSPQGTDTQYF.